This T cell receptor (beta chain) was captured by sequencing in a study of lymphopenia after photon versus proton radiotherapy. Germline V gene data show CDR1 as MNHEY and CDR2 as SVGAGI. V dropped 5 bases and J dropped 10 bases, with 18 bases sitting between them. This CDR3 has 14 amino acids. Notes on the study in general: After the lymphocyte nadir, photon-treated repertoires showed oligoclonal expansion, especially of CD8+ Temra cells. A bigger post-nadir fall in TCR diversity correlated inversely with survival time in deceased patients.

Method: immunoSEQ multiplex PCR; TCRdb's copy keeps in-frame clones and lacks some. The sample has about 39,000 clones; roughly nine tenths are singletons. Regarding this clone: Its antigen is not known.

The sample consisted of peripheral blood, taken from a patient treated with photon-based radiotherapy. The chain couples TRBV6-5 to TRBJ2-1; D may be TRBD1 or TRBD2 (5 bases each). The receptor was derived from a man aged 60 to 75 with cholangiocarcinoma. CDR3 in DNA: TGTGCCAGCAGTCAAGGGGCTACAGGCGGGGAGCAGTTCTTC. Its translation is CASSQGATGGEQFF.